This T cell receptor beta chain was identified in a study of technical replicates of blood from a few donors. This table comes from immunoSEQ multiplex PCR, and its TCRdb copy is limited to in-frame clones, with some not included. The table has around 76,000 clones, around 90% seen once. This clone occurred once. The TCR comes from a human donor in good health. The sample taken for sequencing was T cells isolated from PBMCs.

The CDR3 region has the DNA TGTGCCAGCCTAAAGACAGGGACGACTGAAGCTTTCTTT. This codes for CASLKTGTTEAFF. The chain employs TRBV6-1 and TRBJ1-1; 7 bases are a match to TRBD1. The V gene end was trimmed by 8 bases and the J gene end by 5 bases; junction bases not matched to a gene: 8. Germline lookup yields CDR1 MNHNS and CDR2 SASEGT. The CDR3 runs 13 residues.